This T cell receptor (beta chain) was obtained from a study of CD8 T cells in ankylosing spondylitis. Quantitative 5'-RACE was performed with molecular barcodes, and it yielded the TCR beta libraries. Via MiXCR, TCRdb re-called the 5' RACE reads, giving one row per CDR3 protein. The data show more than 300,000 distinct CDR3 sequences, more than 9% seen once. V lost 2 bases and J 8 bases, leaving 8 bases between the germline ends. This CDR3 comprises 12 residues. The germline V gene has CDR1 SGHRS and CDR2 YFSETQ. This clonotype was counted between two and nine times. The sample consisted of blood, either unsorted or a sorted T cell fraction (not recorded which). The TCR originated in a female donor with ankylosing spondylitis or in good health (not recorded which). This chain links TRBV5-1 with TRBJ2-1, with D uncertain. CDR3 sequence reads: CASSLGKDEQFF. CDR3 DNA: TGCGCCAGCAGCTTAGGAAAGGATGAGCAGTTCTTC.